Below are 2 T cell receptor beta chains sequenced from a single sample in a study of blood T cell repertoires in COVID-19. The method was immunoSEQ multiplex PCR; TCRdb's version includes in-frame clones alone and lacks a portion of them. The sample contains roughly 150,000 clones, approximately 91% of which appear only once. The sequencing input was peripheral blood. Receptor source: a man in his late teens or twenties with acute or convalescent COVID-19.

The chain uses TRBV10-3 and TRBJ2-3; TRBD1 matches at 12 bases. The germline gives CDR1 ENHRY, CDR2 SYGVKD. The CDR3 contains 16 residues. J gave up 7 bases and V 2 bases, and 7 bases lay outside the gene matches. In DNA, the CDR3 is TGTGCCATCAGTGAGGCCCCGGGACAGGGGGCTTATACGCAGTATTTT. Protein: CAISEAPGQGAYTQYF.

V is TRBV15 and J is TRBJ1-2; 9 bases are shared with TRBD1. The CDR3 sequence is 15 residues long. From germline, CDR1 is LNHNV and CDR2 YYDKDF (reference sequence). The trim removed 0 bases at V and 4 bases at J, leaving 3 bases unmatched. CDR3 nucleotide sequence: TGTGCCACCAGCAGAGAGGGACAGGGAATCTATGGCTACACCTTC. Its translation: CATSREGQGIYGYTF.